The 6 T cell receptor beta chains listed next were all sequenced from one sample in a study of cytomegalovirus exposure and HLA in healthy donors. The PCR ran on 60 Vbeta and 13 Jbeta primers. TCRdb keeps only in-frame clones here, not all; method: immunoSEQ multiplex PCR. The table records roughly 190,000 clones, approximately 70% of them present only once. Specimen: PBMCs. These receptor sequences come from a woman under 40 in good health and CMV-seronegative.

The CDR3 bases are TGTGCCAGCAGCTTATGGCCCAGCGGGACCCGGGATGAGCAGTTCTTC. Translated, it gives CASSLWPSGTRDEQFF. The rearrangement joins TRBV7-2 to TRBJ2-1, with 7 positions matching TRBD2. Germline lookup yields CDR1 SGHTA and CDR2 FQGNSA. This CDR3 contains 16 residues. J was trimmed by 8 bases and V by 2 bases; bases with no gene match: 12.

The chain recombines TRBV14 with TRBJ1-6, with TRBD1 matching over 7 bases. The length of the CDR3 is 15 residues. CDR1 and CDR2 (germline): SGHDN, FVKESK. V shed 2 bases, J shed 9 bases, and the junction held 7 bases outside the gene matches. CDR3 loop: CASSQLDRFSSPLHF. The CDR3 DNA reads TGTGCCAGCAGCCAATTGGACAGGTTCAGTTCACCCCTCCACTTT.

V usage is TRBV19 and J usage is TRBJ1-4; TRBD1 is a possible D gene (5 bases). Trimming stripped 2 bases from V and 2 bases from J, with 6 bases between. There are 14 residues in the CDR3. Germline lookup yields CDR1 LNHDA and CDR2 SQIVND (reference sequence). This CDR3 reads CASSIQGTNEKLFF. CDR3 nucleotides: TGTGCCAGTAGTATACAGGGTACTAATGAAAAACTGTTTTTT.

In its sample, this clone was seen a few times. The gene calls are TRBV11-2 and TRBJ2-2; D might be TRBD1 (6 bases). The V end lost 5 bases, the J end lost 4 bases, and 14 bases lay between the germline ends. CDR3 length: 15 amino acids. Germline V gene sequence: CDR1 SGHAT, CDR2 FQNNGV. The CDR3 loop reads CASSPRTDLTGELFF. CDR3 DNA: TGTGCCAGCAGCCCCCGGACAGACCTCACCGGGGAGCTGTTTTTT.

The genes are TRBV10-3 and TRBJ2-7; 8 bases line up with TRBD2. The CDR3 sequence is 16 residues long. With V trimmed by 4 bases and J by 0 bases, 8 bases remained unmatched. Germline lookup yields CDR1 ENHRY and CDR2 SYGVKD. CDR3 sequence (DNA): TGTGCCATCAGTGGGTCCAGGCGGGAGGTCTCCTACGAGCAGTACTTC. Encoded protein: CAISGSRREVSYEQYF.

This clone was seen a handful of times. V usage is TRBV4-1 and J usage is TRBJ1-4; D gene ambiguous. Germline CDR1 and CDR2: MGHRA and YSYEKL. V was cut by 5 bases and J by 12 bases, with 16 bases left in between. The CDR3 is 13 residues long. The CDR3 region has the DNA TGCGCCAGCAGCAAAGTGGGGAGCCGCGAACTGTTTTTT. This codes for CASSKVGSRELFF.